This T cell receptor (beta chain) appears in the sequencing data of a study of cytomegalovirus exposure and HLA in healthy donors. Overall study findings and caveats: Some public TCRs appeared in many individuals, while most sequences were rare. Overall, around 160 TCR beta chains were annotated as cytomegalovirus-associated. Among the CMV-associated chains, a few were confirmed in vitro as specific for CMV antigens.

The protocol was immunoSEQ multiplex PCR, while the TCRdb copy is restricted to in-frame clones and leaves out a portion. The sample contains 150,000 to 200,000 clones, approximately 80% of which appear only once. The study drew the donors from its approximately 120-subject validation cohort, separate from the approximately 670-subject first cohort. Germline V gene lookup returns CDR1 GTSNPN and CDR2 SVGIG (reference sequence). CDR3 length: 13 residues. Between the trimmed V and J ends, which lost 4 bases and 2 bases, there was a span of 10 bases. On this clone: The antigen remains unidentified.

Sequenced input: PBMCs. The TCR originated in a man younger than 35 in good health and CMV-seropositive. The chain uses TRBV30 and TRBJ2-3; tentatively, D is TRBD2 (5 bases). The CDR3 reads CAWTERFTDTQYF. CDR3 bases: TGTGCCTGGACCGAGCGGTTCACAGATACGCAGTATTTT.